This TCR beta chain is drawn from a study of blood T cell repertoires in COVID-19. In the study overall: Sources were T cells, B-cell-depleted T cells, or PBMCs; the material itself was cDNA or gDNA.

Germline V gene lookup returns CDR1 LNHDA and CDR2 SQIVND (reference sequence). The CDR3 is made up of 15 amino acids. V was clipped by 4 bases and J by 0 bases; unmatched bases: 4. People in the exposed group encountered a COVID-19 case within 2 weeks before entering the study. In the original workflow: Reference gene primer amplification in the assay estimated nucleated cell counts. The assay was immunoSEQ multiplex PCR, and TCRdb's table has in-frame clones only and misses some. The DNA gave D and trimming, while V, J and clone size come from that table. This sample has over 200,000 clones, with about 90% found just once.

The clonotype comes from a woman aged 25-40 years who had been exposed to COVID-19. The V and J genes are TRBV19 and TRBJ1-1; the match to TRBD1 covers 8 bases. The sample comprised PBMCs or T cells enriched from blood (not recorded which). The CDR3 spells CASSTDRGLNTEAFF. The CDR3 DNA reads as TGTGCCAGTAGTACCGACAGGGGATTGAACACTGAAGCTTTCTTT.